This T cell receptor beta chain originates from a study of cytotoxic CD8 clonotypes in ibrutinib-treated CLL. Study background: Overall, about 25 responses were partial and 2 complete; following median roughly 70 months, approximately 15 patients stayed remitted and around twelve progressed.

This clone appeared a few times. Clones were read by immunoSEQ multiplex PCR, and TCRdb kept only the in-frame ones, dropping some. In the table there are approximately 320,000 clones, under 70% of which are singletons. Around 2 micrograms of genomic DNA (from cryopreserved PBMCs) were used for TCR beta libraries. This CDR3 has 15 amino acids. Germline-derived CDR1 and CDR2 are SGHAT and FQNNGV. The V and J ends lost 5 bases and 2 bases respectively, with 13 bases between them. This sample comprised PBMCs, obtained after 36 months of ibrutinib treatment. The J gene is TRBJ1-3, the V gene TRBV11-2; weak D call: TRBD1 (5 bases). This receptor was taken from a human donor with chronic lymphocytic leukemia. CDR3 in DNA: TGTGCCAGCAGCCTAGGCGCAGGGCCTGGAAACACCATATATTTT. This gives the protein CASSLGAGPGNTIYF.